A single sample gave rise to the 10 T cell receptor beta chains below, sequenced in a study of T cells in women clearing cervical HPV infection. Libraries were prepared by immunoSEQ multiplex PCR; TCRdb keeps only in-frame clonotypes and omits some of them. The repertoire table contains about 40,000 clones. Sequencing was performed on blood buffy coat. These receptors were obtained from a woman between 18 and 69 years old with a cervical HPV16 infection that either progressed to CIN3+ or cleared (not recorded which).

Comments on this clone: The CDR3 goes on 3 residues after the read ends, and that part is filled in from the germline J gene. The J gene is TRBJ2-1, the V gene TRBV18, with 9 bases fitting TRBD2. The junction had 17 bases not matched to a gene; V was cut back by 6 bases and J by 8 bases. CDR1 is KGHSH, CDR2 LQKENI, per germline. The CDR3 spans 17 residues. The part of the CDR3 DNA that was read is TGTGCCAGCTCCCGCCCCGTCAGCGGGGGGCAAGGTCATGAG. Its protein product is CASSRPVSGGQGHE. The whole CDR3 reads CASSRPVSGGQGHEQFF.

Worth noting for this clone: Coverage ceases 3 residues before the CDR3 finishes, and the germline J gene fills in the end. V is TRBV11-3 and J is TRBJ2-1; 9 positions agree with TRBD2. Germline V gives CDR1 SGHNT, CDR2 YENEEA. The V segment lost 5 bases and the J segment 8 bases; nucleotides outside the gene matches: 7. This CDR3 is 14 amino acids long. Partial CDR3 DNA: TGTGCCAGCAGCCGCGGGAGGGCACTTGATGAG. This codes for CASSRGRALDE. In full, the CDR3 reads CASSRGRALDEQFF.

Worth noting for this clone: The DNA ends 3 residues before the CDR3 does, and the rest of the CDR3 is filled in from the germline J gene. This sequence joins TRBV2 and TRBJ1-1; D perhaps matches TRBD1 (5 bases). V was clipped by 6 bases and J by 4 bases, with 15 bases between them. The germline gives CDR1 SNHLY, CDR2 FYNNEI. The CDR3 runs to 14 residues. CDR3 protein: CASSMRGTGTEAFF. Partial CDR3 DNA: TGTGCCAGCAGCATGAGGGGTACAGGCACTGAA.

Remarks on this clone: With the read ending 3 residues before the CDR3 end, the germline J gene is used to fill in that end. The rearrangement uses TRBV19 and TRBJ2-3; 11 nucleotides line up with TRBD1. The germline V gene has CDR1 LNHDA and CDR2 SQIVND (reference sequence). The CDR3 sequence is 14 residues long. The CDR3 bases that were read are TGTGCCACCGCCCGGGACAGGGGGAATCAGCCG. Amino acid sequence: CATARDRGNQP. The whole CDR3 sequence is CATARDRGNQPQYF. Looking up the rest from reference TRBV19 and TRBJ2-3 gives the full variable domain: DGGITQSPKYLFRKEGQNVTLSCEQNLNHDAMYWYRQDPGQGLRLIYYSQIVNDFQKGDIAEGYSVSREKKESFPLTVTSAQKNPTAFYLCATARDRGNQPQYFGPGTRLTVL.

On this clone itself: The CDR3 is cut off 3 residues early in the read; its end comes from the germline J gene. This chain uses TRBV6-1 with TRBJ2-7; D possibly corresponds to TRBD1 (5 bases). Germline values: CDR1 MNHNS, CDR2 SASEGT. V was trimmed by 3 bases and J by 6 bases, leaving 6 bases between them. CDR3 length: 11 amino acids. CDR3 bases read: TGTGCCAGCAGTGAGGGGCGCGAG. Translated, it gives CASSEGRE. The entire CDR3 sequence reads CASSEGREQYF.

The sequenced CDR3 bases are TGTGCCCCGTCGGGGGGCTACGAG. Protein: CAPSGGYE. The full CDR3 sequence reads CAPSGGYEQYF. This chain connects TRBV24-1 to TRBJ2-7; 7 positions match TRBD2. The sequence runs out 3 residues before the end of the CDR3; the remainder is reconstructed from the germline J gene. J was trimmed by 3 bases and V by 12 bases; bases with no gene match: 4. The CDR3 totals 11 residues. Germline CDR1 and CDR2: KGHDR and SFDVKD.

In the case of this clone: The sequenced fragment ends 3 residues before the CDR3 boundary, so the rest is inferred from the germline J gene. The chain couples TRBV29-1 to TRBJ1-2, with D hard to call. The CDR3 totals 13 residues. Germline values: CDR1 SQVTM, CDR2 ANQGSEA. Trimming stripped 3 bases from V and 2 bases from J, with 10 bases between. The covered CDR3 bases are TGCAGCGTTGATAACAGTGAGAACTATGGC. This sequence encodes CSVDNSENYG. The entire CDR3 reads CSVDNSENYGYTF.

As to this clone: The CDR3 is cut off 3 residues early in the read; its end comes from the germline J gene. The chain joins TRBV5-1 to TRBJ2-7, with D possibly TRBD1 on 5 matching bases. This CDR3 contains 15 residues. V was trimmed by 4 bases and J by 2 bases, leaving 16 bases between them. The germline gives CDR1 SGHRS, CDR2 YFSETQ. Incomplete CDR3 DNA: TGCGCCAGCAGCGCTTCAGGGCGCTCTACCTACGAG. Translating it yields CASSASGRSTYE. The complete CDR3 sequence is CASSASGRSTYEQYF.

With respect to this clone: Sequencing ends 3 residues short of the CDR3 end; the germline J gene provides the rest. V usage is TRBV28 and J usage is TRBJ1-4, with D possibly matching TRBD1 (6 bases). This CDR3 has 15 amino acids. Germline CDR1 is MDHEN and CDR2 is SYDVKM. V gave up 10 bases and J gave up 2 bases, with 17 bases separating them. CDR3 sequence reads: CAISLSGATNEKLFF. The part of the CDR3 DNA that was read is TGTGCCATCAGCCTCTCAGGGGCGACTAATGAAAAA.

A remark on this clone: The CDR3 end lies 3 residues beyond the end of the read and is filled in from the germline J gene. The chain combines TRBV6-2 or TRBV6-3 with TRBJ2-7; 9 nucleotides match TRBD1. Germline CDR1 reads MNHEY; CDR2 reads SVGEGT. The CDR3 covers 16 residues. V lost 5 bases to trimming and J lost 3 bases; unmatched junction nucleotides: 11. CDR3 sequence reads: CASSPKRPGQGYEQYF. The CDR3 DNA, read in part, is TGTGCCAGCAGTCCCAAACGACCGGGACAGGGCTACGAG.